These 18 T cell receptor beta chains share one sample of origin, sequenced in a study of blood T cells in healthy people across ages. A second PCR of roughly 7 to 11 cycles used a sample-barcoded 5' primer and a J-beta primer mix. TCRdb re-analysed the 5' RACE reads in MiXCR, keeping a single row per CDR3 protein. This table holds over 1,300,000 distinct CDR3 sequences, roughly 64% found once. The sample consisted of blood. Receptors originate from a man aged 18-30 years in good health.

The chain has TRBV12-3 or TRBV12-4 and TRBJ2-2; 8 bases line up with TRBD2. The length of the CDR3 is 17 residues. V trimming: 5 bases; J trimming: 6 bases; junction bases outside the gene matches: 14. CDR3 coding DNA: TGTGCCAGCAGTCCCCGCGGTAATAGCGGGATCCCCGGGGAGCTGTTTTTT. Protein sequence: CASSPRGNSGIPGELFF.

This clonotype appeared a few times. The chain links TRBV20-1 to TRBJ2-5; the D gene is possibly TRBD2 (5 bases). Germline values: CDR1 DFQATT, CDR2 SNEGSKA (reference sequence). V was shortened by 6 bases and J by 2 bases, with 16 bases between the two germline ends. The CDR3 sequence is 14 residues long. CDR3 sequence (DNA): TGCAGTGCCGGGGAGATCGACCCGCAAGAGACCCAGTACTTC. It yields the protein CSAGEIDPQETQYF.

This chain links TRBV12-3 or TRBV12-4 with TRBJ1-2; D gene uncertain. V dropped 6 bases and J dropped 8 bases, with 13 bases sitting between them. The CDR3 sequence is 12 residues long. The CDR3 coding sequence is TGTGCCAGCAGGATCCCGACGGGGGGCTACACCTTC. This codes for CASRIPTGGYTF.

The rearrangement links TRBV6-5 to TRBJ2-3, with 12 positions matching TRBD2. The CDR3 is made up of 18 amino acids. The ends lost 1 base at V and 0 bases at J; junction bases unmatched: 5. The germline CDR1 and CDR2 sequences are MNHEY and SVGAGI. CDR3 sequence reads: CASSYFRLAGVSTDTQYF. CDR3 DNA sequence: TGTGCCAGCAGTTACTTCAGACTAGCGGGGGTTAGCACAGATACGCAGTATTTT.

This clonotype was recorded a few times. The J gene is TRBJ1-1, the V gene TRBV7-9; D is possibly TRBD1 (5 bases). The germline V gene has CDR1 SEHNR and CDR2 FQNEAQ (reference sequence). The CDR3 extends over 14 amino acids. V lost 3 bases and J lost 7, with 15 bases in between. The CDR3 nucleotides read TGTGCCAGCAGCTTCCCCGGGGGGGAGCGTGAAGCTTTCTTT. It yields the protein CASSFPGGEREAFF.

The rearrangement links TRBV5-1 to TRBJ2-1; no reliable D call. Trimming removed 3 bases at V and 9 bases at J, with 13 bases between. CDR3 length: 13 amino acids. The V gene's germline CDR1 is SGHRS and CDR2 YFSETQ. CDR3: CASSSTMDGEQFF. The CDR3 nucleotides read TGCGCCAGCAGCTCTACCATGGACGGTGAGCAGTTCTTC.

The J gene is TRBJ1-2, the V gene TRBV27; D perhaps matches TRBD1 (5 bases). CDR3 length: 11 residues. Trimming shortened V by 8 bases and J by 6 bases, and 10 bases separated the two germline ends. Germline CDR1 MNHEY, CDR2 SMNVEV (reference sequence). This CDR3 reads CASSQGNGYTF. CDR3 nucleotides: TGTGCCAGCTCCCAGGGTAATGGCTACACCTTC.

This clonotype was seen more than once but under ten times. Here the CDR3 DNA reads TGCGCCAGCAGCCAAGAACAAGATAACAATGAGCAGTTCTTC. This gives the protein CASSQEQDNNEQFF. The chain joins TRBV4-1 to TRBJ2-1; D not certain. The CDR3 covers 14 residues. The ends were cut back, 0 bases at V and 5 bases at J, with 8 bases in the middle. The germline gives CDR1 MGHRA, CDR2 YSYEKL.

This clonotype has more than one count but fewer than ten. The V call is TRBV29-1, the J call TRBJ1-1; no clear D gene. Trimming took off 6 bases at V and 0 bases at J, with 14 bases between the two ends. The germline gives CDR1 SQVTM, CDR2 ANQGSEA. The CDR3 is 14 amino acids. Here the CDR3 DNA reads TGCAGCGTCGTCATGACCAGAATGAACACTGAAGCTTTCTTT. Translated: CSVVMTRMNTEAFF.

The J gene is TRBJ2-1, the V gene TRBV5-1; a possible D gene is TRBD1 (6 bases). The CDR3 loop spans 13 amino acids. The V and J ends lost 3 bases and 4 bases respectively, with 8 bases between them. Germline assignment: CDR1 SGHRS and CDR2 YFSETQ. CDR3 residues: CASSWTVYNEQFF. The CDR3 nucleotides are TGCGCCAGCAGCTGGACAGTATACAATGAGCAGTTCTTC.

The chain couples TRBV11-2 to TRBJ2-7; D unresolved. Per the germline V gene, CDR1 is SGHAT and CDR2 is FQNNGV. There are 13 residues in the CDR3. The V gene lost 4 bases and the J gene lost 4 bases, with 11 bases spanning the gap. In DNA form, the CDR3 reads TGTGCCAGCAGCTCACTCCTACAATACGAGCAGTACTTC. Translating gives CASSSLLQYEQYF.

The count of this clonotype is one. The chain links TRBV5-1 to TRBJ2-7; 7 bases match TRBD1. This CDR3 is built from 16 residues. V dropped 3 bases and J dropped 10; count of bases not matched to a gene: 19. CDR1 and CDR2 from the germline V gene are SGHRS and YFSETQ. The CDR3 protein is CASSSPLGTAQEAQYF. DNA for the CDR3: TGCGCCAGCAGCTCCCCCCTTGGGACAGCTCAAGAGGCCCAGTACTTC.

The chain has TRBV4-2 and TRBJ2-4, with D perhaps TRBD1 or TRBD2 (5 bases each). The assigned J gene may be wrong: the sequence end matches TRBJ2-7 better. CDR3 length: 13 amino acids. CDR1 and CDR2 (germline): LGHNA, YNFKEQ. The DNA of the CDR3 is TGTGCCAGCAGCCAGATGAGGGGCTACGAGCAGTACTTC. It translates to CASSQMRGYEQYF.

This chain connects TRBV7-9 to TRBJ1-5; possible D gene TRBD1, 5 bases. The CDR3 contains 14 residues. V lost 4 bases, J lost 0 bases, and 7 bases lay in between. CDR1 is SEHNR, CDR2 FQNEAQ, per germline (reference sequence). CDR3 coding DNA: TGTGCCAGCAGCTGGGGGTATAGCAATCAGCCCCAGCATTTT. As protein: CASSWGYSNQPQHF.

This clonotype was seen a handful of times. The rearrangement uses TRBV15 and TRBJ2-5; tentatively, D is TRBD2 (6 bases). This CDR3 has 14 residues. Germline CDR1 reads LNHNV; CDR2 reads YYDKDF (reference sequence). V was cut by 4 bases and J by 5 bases, with 14 bases left in between. Written as DNA, the CDR3 is TGTGCCACCAGCATTGACGGGGGTCGGGAGACCCAGTACTTC. It codes for CATSIDGGRETQYF.

V and J are TRBV20-1 and TRBJ2-2; tentatively, D is TRBD1 (6 bases). The CDR3 has 14 amino acids. Germline V gives CDR1 DFQATT, CDR2 SNEGSKA (reference sequence). V dropped 3 bases and J dropped 3 bases, with 11 bases sitting between them. The chain's CDR3 is CSASQGLYTGELFF. For the CDR3, the DNA is TGCAGTGCTAGCCAGGGGTTGTACACCGGGGAGCTGTTTTTT.

The chain carries TRBV12-3 or TRBV12-4 and TRBJ1-2; D ambiguous. V lost 10 bases, J lost 6 bases, and 12 bases lay in between. The CDR3 runs 11 residues. CDR3 loop: CATQFWDGYTF. CDR3 nucleotides: TGTGCCACCCAATTTTGGGATGGCTACACCTTC.

J is TRBJ2-4 and V is TRBV20-1; D is perhaps TRBD2 (5 bases). Trimming pared 3 bases from V and 5 bases from J, leaving 17 bases between. CDR3 length equals 15 residues. Germline-derived CDR1 and CDR2 are DFQATT and SNEGSKA (reference sequence). CDR3 in DNA: TGCAGTGCTAGGTCGGGATGGATCGTCGAAAACATTCAGTACTTC. Its protein product is CSARSGWIVENIQYF.